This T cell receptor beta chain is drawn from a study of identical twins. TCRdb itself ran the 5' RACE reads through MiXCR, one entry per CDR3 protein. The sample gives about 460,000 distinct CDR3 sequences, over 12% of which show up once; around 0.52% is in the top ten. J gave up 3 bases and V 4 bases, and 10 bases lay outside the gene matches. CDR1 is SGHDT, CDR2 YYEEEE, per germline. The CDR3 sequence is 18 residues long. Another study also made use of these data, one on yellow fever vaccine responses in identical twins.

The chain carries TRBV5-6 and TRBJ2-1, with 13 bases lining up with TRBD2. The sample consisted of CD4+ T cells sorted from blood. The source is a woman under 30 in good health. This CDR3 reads CASSPRTSGRIIYNEQFF. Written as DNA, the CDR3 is TGTGCCAGCAGCCCCCGGACTAGCGGGAGAATCATCTACAATGAGCAGTTCTTC.